The present TCR beta chain was sequenced within a study of regulatory T cells in long-lasting Graves disease. There are many counts of this clonotype. This CDR3 is 15 amino acids long. Looked up from germline, CDR1 is SNHLY and CDR2 is FYNNEI. The ends were cut back, 4 bases at V and 5 bases at J, with 14 bases in the middle. The authors built TCR beta libraries using iRepertoire HTBI primers and Arm-PCR of CDR3 regions. From the multiplex PCR reads, TCRdb called clonotypes with MiXCR, one entry per CDR3 protein. In the table there are 400,000 to 500,000 distinct CDR3 sequences, under 25% of which are singletons. Time point here: persistent/refractory GD, antithyroid drugs over 5 years with positive TRAb. PBMC RNA was the source of the TCR library. In this cohort, patients came from an endocrinology department located in Xi'an, China.

This receptor was obtained from a female donor with Graves disease. This rearrangement joins TRBV2 to TRBJ2-2, with D possibly TRBD2 on 6 matching bases. The sample was peripheral blood mononuclear cells (PBMCs), taken when the disease was refractory, from a patient treated with antithyroid drugs. As DNA, the CDR3 is TGTGCCAGCAGTGGCCCGCGGGGACGGACCGGGGAGCTGTTTTTT. Its protein is CASSGPRGRTGELFF. Full variable domain (remainder filled in from reference TRBV2 and TRBJ2-2): EPEVTQTPSHQVTQMGQEVILRCVPISNHLYFYWYRQILGQKVEFLVSFYNNEISEKSEIFDDQFSVERPDGSNFTLKIRSTKLEDSAMYFCASSGPRGRTGELFFGEGSRLTVL.